Following are 7 T cell receptor beta chains from one sample sequenced in a study of OX40 agonist ivuxolimab in advanced cancers. TCRdb keeps only in-frame clones here, not all; method: immunoSEQ multiplex PCR. The repertoire holds roughly 43,000 clones, with about nine tenths as singletons. Source: CD4+ or CD8+ T cells sorted from blood, taken in a trial of the OX40 agonist ivuxolimab. The receptor source for this set is an adult with an advanced solid tumor such as melanoma, head and neck, liver or kidney cancer.

This chain joins TRBV19 and TRBJ1-1; TRBD1 agrees at 8 bases. Unmatched junction bases numbered 8, after V lost 9 bases and J lost 2 bases. The CDR3 consists of 14 residues. From germline, CDR1 is LNHDA and CDR2 SQIVND (reference sequence). The CDR3 spells CARTDRGLNTEAFF. In nucleotides, the CDR3 is TGTGCCAGGACCGACAGGGGCCTTAACACTGAAGCTTTCTTT.

The V gene is TRBV5-1, the J gene TRBJ1-6; no clear D gene. V lost 4 bases and J lost 0, with 11 bases in between. This CDR3 contains 16 residues. Germline loops: CDR1 SGHRS, CDR2 YFSETQ. Here the CDR3 DNA reads TGCGCCAGCAGCCCCGACTCAAACTCCTATAATTCACCCCTCCACTTT. Amino acid sequence: CASSPDSNSYNSPLHF. The whole variable domain, remainder taken from reference TRBV5-1 and TRBJ1-6, is KAGVTQTPRYLIKTRGQQVTLSCSPISGHRSVSWYQQTPGQGLQFLFEYFSETQRNKGNFPGRFSGRQFSNSRSEMNVSTLELGDSALYLCASSPDSNSYNSPLHFGNGTRLTVT.

This clone is a singleton in its sample. The chain employs TRBV5-4 and TRBJ2-2; a possible D gene is TRBD2 (5 bases). The germline gives CDR1 SGHNT, CDR2 YYREEE (reference sequence). V lost 1 base to trimming and J lost 0 bases, with 7 bases between them. The CDR3 sequence is 15 residues long. Here the CDR3 reads CASSLSGANTGELFF. Here the CDR3 DNA reads TGTGCCAGCAGCTTGTCCGGGGCGAACACCGGGGAGCTGTTTTTT.

The chain recombines TRBV10-3 with TRBJ2-2, with 8 positions matching TRBD1. The germline V gene has CDR1 ENHRY and CDR2 SYGVKD. The V and J ends lost 3 bases and 3 bases, in that order; junction bases with no gene match: 3. The CDR3 loop spans 15 amino acids. CDR3: CAISDQGADTGELFF. The CDR3 DNA follows: TGTGCCATCAGTGACCAGGGGGCGGACACCGGGGAGCTGTTTTTT.

The count of this clone is one. V is TRBV5-5 and J is TRBJ1-2, with a tentative D call TRBD1 (6 bases). Germline CDR1 and CDR2: SGHKS and YYEKEE (reference sequence). V lost 4 bases and J lost 4, with 14 bases in between. The CDR3 covers 14 residues. Written as DNA, the CDR3 is TGTGCCAGCAGCCACGAATTAGGGGGCTATGGCTACACCTTC. It translates to CASSHELGGYGYTF.

The V and J genes are TRBV28 and TRBJ2-7; 7 bases map to TRBD1. Germline trimming cut 2 bases from V and 3 bases from J; bases unmatched to any gene: 4. In germline, CDR1 is MDHEN, CDR2 SYDVKM. The CDR3 runs to 14 residues. Here the CDR3 DNA reads TGTGCCAGCAGTTTAGGACAGGCCAACTACGAGCAGTACTTC. Translating it yields CASSLGQANYEQYF.

This clone was counted once. Its ends do not fully match the called genes, so a read error is possible. This rearrangement joins TRBV7-7 to TRBJ2-2; 10 bases align to TRBD2. Germline V gene lookup returns CDR1 SSHAT and CDR2 FNYEAQ (reference sequence). The CDR3 is 16 amino acids. CDR3 sequence (DNA): TGTGCTAGCAGTCCCGGACTAGCGGCGAACACCGGGGAGCTGTTTTTT. This translates into CASSPGLAANTGELFF.